This TCR beta chain was identified during a study of blood T cells in healthy people across ages. This clonotype occurred a few times. Then a second PCR, running roughly 7 to 11 cycles, was carried out with a sample-barcoded 5' primer and a J-beta primer mix. TCRdb used MiXCR to reprocess the 5' RACE reads, holding one entry per CDR3 protein. Of over 1.5 million distinct CDR3 sequences listed, about 50% are singletons. Germline-derived CDR1 and CDR2 are SGHAT and FQNNGV. V was pared by 8 bases and J by 10 bases, with 14 bases of the junction left unmatched. CDR3 length: 14 residues. The chain uses TRBV11-2 and TRBJ2-1, with TRBD1 identical over 7 bases. The receptor's source is a woman in her forties in good health. The sequencing input was blood. The CDR3 here is CASGEGGTLGEQFF. CDR3 coding DNA: TGTGCCAGCGGCGAAGGGGGCACCTTAGGCGAGCAGTTCTTC.